This T cell receptor beta chain originates from a study of T-cell reconstitution after alpha-beta-depleted transplantation in children. Points on this clonotype: The antigen is unknown.

With 2 bases clipped from V and 4 bases from J, the junction kept 6 bases outside the gene matches. The germline gives CDR1 SGHRS, CDR2 YFSETQ. CDR3 size: 15 residues. The library targeted TCRbeta and was prepared with unique molecular identifiers. A single record per CDR3 protein comes from TCRdb applying MiXCR to the PCR reads. The sample includes about 980,000 distinct CDR3 sequences, about 26% of them seen just once. General study results and limits: The origin of alpha-beta T cells about two months after transplant was reportedly several hundred expanded graft clones. Once a year had passed after transplant, T-cell counts and diversity came mostly from newly produced T cells. For some patients, TCRbeta diversity was high at day 60 because of recipient T cells and thymic progenitors that survived.

Material: PBMCs, mostly from graft donor cells, obtained 360 days after TCRalphabeta/CD19-depleted stem cell transplant. The chain employs TRBV5-1 and TRBJ2-3; 8 bases match TRBD2. This sequence originates from a boy under three years old who had a stem cell transplant for SCID, so the T cells may come from the graft donor. The CDR3 DNA is TGCGCCAGCAGCTTTAGCGGGGCGGCGGCAGATACGCAGTATTTT. Its translation: CASSFSGAAADTQYF.